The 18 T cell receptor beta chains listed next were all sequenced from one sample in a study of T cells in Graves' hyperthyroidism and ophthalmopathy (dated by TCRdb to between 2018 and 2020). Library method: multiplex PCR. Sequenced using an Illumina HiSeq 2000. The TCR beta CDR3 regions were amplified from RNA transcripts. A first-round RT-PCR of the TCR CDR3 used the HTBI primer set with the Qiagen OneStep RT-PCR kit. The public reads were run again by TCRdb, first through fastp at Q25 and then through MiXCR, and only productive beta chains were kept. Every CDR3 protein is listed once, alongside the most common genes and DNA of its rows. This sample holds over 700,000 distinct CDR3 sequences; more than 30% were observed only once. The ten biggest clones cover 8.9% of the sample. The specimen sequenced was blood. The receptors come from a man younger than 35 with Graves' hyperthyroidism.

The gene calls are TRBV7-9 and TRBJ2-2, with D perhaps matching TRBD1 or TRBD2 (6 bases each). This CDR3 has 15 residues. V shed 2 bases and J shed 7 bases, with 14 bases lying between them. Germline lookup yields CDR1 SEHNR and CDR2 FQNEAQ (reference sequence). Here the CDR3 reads CASSLMGGAVGELFF. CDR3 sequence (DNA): TGTGCCAGCAGCTTAATGGGGGGCGCGGTCGGGGAGCTGTTTTTT.

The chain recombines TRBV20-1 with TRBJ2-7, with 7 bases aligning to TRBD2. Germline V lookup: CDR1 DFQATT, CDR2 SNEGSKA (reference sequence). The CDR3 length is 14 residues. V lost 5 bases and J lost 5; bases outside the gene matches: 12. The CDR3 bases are TGCAGTGCTCCTCGGGCGGCGGGAGACGACGAGCAGTACTTC. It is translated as CSAPRAAGDDEQYF.

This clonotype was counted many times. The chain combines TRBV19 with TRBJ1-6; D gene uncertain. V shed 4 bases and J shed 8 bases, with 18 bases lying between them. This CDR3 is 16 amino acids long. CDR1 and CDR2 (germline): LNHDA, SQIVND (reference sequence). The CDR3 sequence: CASSTTHGNGDSPLHF. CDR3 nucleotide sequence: TGTGCCAGTAGTACCACCCACGGGAATGGGGATTCACCCCTCCACTTT.

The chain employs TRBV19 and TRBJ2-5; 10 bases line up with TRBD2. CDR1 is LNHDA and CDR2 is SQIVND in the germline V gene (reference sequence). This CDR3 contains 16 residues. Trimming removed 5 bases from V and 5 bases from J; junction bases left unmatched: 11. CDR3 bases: TGTGCCAGTAGTCTTATAGCGGGGGGCGGAGCGGAGACCCAGTACTTC. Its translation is CASSLIAGGGAETQYF.

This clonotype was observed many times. CDR3 sequence: CASSPGRVNYGYTF. The CDR3, as DNA: TGTGCCAGCAGCCCAGGGCGGGTTAACTATGGCTACACCTTC. The gene calls are TRBV7-8 and TRBJ1-2; weak D call: TRBD1 (5 bases). This CDR3 has 14 residues. The V and J ends lost 5 bases and 1 base respectively, with 11 bases between them. Per the germline V gene, CDR1 is SGHVS and CDR2 is FQNEAQ. The variable domain in full, completed from reference TRBV7-8 and TRBJ1-2, reads GAGVSQSPRYKVAKRGQDVALRCDPISGHVSLFWYQQALGQGPEFLTYFQNEAQLDKSGLPSDRFFAERPEGSVSTLKIQRTQQEDSAVYLCASSPGRVNYGYTFGSGTRLTVV.

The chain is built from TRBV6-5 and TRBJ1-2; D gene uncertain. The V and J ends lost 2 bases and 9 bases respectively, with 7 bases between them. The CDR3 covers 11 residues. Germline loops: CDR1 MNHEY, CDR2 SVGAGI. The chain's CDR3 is CASSYGGSYTF. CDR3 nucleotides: TGTGCCAGCAGTTACGGAGGAAGCTACACCTTC.

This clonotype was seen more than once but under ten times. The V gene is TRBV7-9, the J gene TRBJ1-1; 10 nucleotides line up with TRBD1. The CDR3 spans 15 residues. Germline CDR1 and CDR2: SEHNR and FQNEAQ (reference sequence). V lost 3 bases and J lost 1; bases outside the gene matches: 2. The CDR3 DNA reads TGTGCCAGCAGCTTTGGGACAGGGGAGAACACTGAAGCTTTCTTT. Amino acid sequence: CASSFGTGENTEAFF.

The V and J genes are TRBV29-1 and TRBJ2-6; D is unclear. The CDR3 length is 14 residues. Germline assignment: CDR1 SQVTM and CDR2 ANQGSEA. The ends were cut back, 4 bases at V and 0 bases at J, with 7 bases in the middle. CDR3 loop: CSVVLVSGANVLTF. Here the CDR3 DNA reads TGCAGCGTTGTTTTGGTCTCTGGGGCCAACGTCCTGACTTTC.

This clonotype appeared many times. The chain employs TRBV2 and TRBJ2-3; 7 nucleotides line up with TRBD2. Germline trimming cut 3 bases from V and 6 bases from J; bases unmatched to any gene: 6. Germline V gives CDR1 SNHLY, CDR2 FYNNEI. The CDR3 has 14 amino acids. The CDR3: CASSDGSGRDTQYF. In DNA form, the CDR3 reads TGTGCCAGCAGTGACGGTAGCGGGCGGGATACGCAGTATTTT. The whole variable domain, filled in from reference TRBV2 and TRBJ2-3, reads EPEVTQTPSHQVTQMGQEVILRCVPISNHLYFYWYRQILGQKVEFLVSFYNNEISEKSEIFDDQFSVERPDGSNFTLKIRSTKLEDSAMYFCASSDGSGRDTQYFGPGTRLTVL.

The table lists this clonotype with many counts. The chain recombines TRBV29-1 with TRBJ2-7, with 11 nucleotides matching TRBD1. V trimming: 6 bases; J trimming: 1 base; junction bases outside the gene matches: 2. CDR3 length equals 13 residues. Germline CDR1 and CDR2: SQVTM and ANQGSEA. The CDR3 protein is CSVGQGGSYEQYF. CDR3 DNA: TGCAGCGTGGGACAGGGGGGATCCTACGAGCAGTACTTC.

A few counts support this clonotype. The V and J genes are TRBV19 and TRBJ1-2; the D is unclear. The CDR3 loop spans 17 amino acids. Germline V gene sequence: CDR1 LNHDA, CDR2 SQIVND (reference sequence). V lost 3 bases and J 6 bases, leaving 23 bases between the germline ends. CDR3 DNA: TGTGCCAGTAGTATGCGGCAGGAGGCGGTGAGATTCCATGGCTACACCTTC. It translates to CASSMRQEAVRFHGYTF.

CDR3 loop: CSARGGGEEKLFF. CDR3 nucleotides: TGCAGTGCTAGAGGGGGGGGAGAGGAAAAACTGTTTTTT. This chain joins TRBV20-1 and TRBJ1-4, with a weak D call TRBD1 (5 bases). V dropped 1 base and J dropped 8 bases, with 11 bases sitting between them. This CDR3 region has 13 residues. Per germline, CDR1 DFQATT and CDR2 SNEGSKA (reference sequence).

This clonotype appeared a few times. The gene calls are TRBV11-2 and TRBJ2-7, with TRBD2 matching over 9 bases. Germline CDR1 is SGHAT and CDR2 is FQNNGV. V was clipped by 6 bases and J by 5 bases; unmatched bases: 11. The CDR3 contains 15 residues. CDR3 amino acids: CASRSAGTSIHEQYF. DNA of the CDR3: TGTGCCAGCAGGTCGGCCGGGACTAGCATCCACGAGCAGTACTTC.

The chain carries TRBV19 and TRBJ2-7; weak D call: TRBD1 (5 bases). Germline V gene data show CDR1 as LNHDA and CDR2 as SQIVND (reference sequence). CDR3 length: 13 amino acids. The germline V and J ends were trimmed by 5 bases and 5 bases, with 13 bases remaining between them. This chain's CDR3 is CASSSTRGNEQYF. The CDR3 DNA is TGTGCCAGTAGTTCGACAAGGGGTAACGAGCAGTACTTC.

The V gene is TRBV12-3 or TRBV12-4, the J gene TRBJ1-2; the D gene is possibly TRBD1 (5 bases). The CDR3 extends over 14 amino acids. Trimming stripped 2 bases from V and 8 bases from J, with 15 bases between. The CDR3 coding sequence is TGTGCCAGCAGTTTATTAGACAGTGTGTTAGGCTACACCTTC. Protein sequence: CASSLLDSVLGYTF.

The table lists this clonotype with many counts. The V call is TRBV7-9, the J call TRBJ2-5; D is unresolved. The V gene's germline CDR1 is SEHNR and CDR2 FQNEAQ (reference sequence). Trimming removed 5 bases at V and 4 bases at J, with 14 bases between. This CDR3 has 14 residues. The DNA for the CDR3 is TGTGCCAGCAGCCCCGTGGGCAGTGGAGAGACCCAGTACTTC. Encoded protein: CASSPVGSGETQYF.

In DNA, the CDR3 is TGTGCCGGACAGGGACTGAACAACTATGGCTACACCTTC. Its translation: CAGQGLNNYGYTF. The chain couples TRBV10-3 to TRBJ1-2, with 8 bases aligning to TRBD1. The CDR3 contains 13 residues. Trimming at V came to 11 bases and at J to 2 bases, leaving 7 bases not matched to a gene. CDR1 is ENHRY, CDR2 SYGVKD, per germline.

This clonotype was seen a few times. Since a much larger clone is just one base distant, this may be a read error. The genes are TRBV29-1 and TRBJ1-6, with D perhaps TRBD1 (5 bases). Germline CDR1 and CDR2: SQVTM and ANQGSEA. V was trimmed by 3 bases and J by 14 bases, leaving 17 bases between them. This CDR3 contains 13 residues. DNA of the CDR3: TGCAGCGTTGATGGGAGGGGCCCTCCCTCCCTCCACTTT. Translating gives CSVDGRGPPSLHF. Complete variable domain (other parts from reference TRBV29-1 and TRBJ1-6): SAVISQKPSRDICQRGTSLTIQCQVDSQVTMMFWYRQQPGQSLTLIATANQGSEATYESGFVIDKFPISRPNLTFSTLTVSNMSPEDSSIYLCSVDGRGPPSLHFGNGTRLTVT.